Detailed here is one T cell receptor (beta chain). The assay was immunoSEQ multiplex PCR, and TCRdb's table has in-frame clones only and misses some. This sample carries more than 300,000 clones, around 85% of them seen once, and the ten largest clones take 2% to 2.5%. Per the germline V gene, CDR1 is MNHNS and CDR2 is SASEGT. J lost 6 bases, V lost 3 bases, and 10 bases had no gene match. There are 16 residues in the CDR3. The data stem from a study of Ad26.COV2.S vaccination and SARS-CoV-2 variants. Treatment here: some 19 received Ad26.COV2.S at low or high dose, single or two shots; about 5 received placebo; per-sample allocation not given. Day 63 following the first vaccine or placebo injection was when the samples were taken.

The TCR was taken from a person between 18 and 59 years old who received the Ad26.COV2.S COVID-19 vaccine or a placebo. This chain joins TRBV6-1 and TRBJ2-3, with 9 bases matching TRBD2. The sample in question was peripheral blood, obtained in a trial of Ad26.COV2.S vaccine versus placebo. The CDR3 sequence: CASSEVRGGRWDTQYF. The CDR3 region has the DNA TGTGCCAGCAGTGAGGTGCGGGGGGGGCGTTGGGATACGCAGTATTTT.